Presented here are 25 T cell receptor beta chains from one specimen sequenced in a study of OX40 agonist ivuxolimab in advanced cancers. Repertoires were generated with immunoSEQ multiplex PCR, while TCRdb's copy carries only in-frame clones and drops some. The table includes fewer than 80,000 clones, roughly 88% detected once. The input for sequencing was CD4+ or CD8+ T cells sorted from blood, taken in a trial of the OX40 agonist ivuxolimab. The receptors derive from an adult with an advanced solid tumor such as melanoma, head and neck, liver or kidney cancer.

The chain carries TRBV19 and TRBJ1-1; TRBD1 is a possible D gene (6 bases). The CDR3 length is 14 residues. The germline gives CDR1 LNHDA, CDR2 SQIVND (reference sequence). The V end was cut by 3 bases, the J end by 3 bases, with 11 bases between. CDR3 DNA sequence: TGTGCCAGTAGTATTTTGGCAGGGGACACTGAAGCTTTCTTT. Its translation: CASSILAGDTEAFF.

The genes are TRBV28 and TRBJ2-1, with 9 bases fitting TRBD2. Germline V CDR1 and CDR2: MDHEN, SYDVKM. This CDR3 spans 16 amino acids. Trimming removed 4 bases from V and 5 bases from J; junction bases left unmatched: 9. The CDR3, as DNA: TGTGCCAGCAGTTCACCCCCGGGACTAGCAAACAATGAGCAGTTCTTC. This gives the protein CASSSPPGLANNEQFF. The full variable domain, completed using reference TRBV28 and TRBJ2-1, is DVKVTQSSRYLVKRTGEKVFLECVQDMDHENMFWYRQDPGLGLRLIYFSYDVKMKEKGDIPEGYSVSREKKERFSLILESASTNQTSMYLCASSSPPGLANNEQFFGPGTRLTVL.

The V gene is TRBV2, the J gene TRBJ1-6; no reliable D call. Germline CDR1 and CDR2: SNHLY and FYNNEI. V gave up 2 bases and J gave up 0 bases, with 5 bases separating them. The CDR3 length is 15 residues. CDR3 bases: TGTGCCAGCAGTGAACTTAGCTCCTATAATTCACCCCTCCACTTT. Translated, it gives CASSELSSYNSPLHF.

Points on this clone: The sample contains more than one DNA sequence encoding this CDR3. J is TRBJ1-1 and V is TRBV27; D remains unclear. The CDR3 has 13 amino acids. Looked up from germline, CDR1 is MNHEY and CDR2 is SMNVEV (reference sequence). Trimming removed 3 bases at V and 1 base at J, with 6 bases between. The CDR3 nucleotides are TGTGCCAGCAGTTTGCCAGGGAACACTGAAGCTTTCTTT. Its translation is CASSLPGNTEAFF.

The CDR3 nucleotides read TGTGCCAGCAGTGATTCTGGGATCGGCTATGGCTACACCTTC. Translation: CASSDSGIGYGYTF. The chain is built from TRBV2 and TRBJ1-2; D is undetermined. This CDR3 has 14 residues. CDR1 and CDR2 (germline): SNHLY, FYNNEI. V lost 3 bases and J 4 bases, leaving 12 bases between the germline ends. Filled out from reference TRBV2 and TRBJ1-2, the complete variable domain reads EPEVTQTPSHQVTQMGQEVILRCVPISNHLYFYWYRQILGQKVEFLVSFYNNEISEKSEIFDDQFSVERPDGSNFTLKIRSTKLEDSAMYFCASSDSGIGYGYTFGSGTRLTVV.

For the CDR3, the DNA is TGCGCCAGCAGCTTTGCCGGGGGCGGAGATACGCAGTATTTT. Translating it yields CASSFAGGGDTQYF. The chain combines TRBV5-1 with TRBJ2-3; tentatively, D is TRBD1 or TRBD2 (6 bases each). Trimming stripped 2 bases from V and 5 bases from J, with 12 bases between. The CDR3 is 14 residues long. In germline, CDR1 is SGHRS, CDR2 YFSETQ. The entire variable domain, with the rest obtained from reference TRBV5-1 and TRBJ2-3, is as follows: KAGVTQTPRYLIKTRGQQVTLSCSPISGHRSVSWYQQTPGQGLQFLFEYFSETQRNKGNFPGRFSGRQFSNSRSEMNVSTLELGDSALYLCASSFAGGGDTQYFGPGTRLTVL.

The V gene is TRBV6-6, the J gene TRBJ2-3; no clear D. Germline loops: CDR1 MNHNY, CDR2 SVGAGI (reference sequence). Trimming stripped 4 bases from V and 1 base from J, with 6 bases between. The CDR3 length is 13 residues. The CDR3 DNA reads TGTGCCAGCAGTTCCCTAGGCACAGATACGCAGTATTTT. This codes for CASSSLGTDTQYF.

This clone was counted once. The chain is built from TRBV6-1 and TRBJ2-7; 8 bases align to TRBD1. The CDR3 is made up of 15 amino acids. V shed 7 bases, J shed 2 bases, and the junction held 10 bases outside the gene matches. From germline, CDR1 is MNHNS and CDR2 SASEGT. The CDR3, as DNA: TGTGCCAGCAAGTTAACAGGGGGGCGCACCTACGAGCAGTACTTC. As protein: CASKLTGGRTYEQYF.

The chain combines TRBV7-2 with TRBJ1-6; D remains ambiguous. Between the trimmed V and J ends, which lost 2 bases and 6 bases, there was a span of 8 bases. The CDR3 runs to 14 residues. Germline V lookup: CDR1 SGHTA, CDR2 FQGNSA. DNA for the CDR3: TGTGCCAGCAGCTTATTGTCGGGTAATTCACCCCTCCACTTT. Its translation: CASSLLSGNSPLHF.

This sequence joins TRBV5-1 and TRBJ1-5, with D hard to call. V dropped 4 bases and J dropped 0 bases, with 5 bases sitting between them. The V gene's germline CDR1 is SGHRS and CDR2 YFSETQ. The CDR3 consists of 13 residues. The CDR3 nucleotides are TGCGCCAGCAGCCGTTATAGCAATCAGCCCCAGCATTTT. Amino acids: CASSRYSNQPQHF.

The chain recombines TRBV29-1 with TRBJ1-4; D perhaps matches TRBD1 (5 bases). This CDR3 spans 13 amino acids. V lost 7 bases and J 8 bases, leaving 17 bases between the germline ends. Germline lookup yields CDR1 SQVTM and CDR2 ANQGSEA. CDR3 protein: CSGGGGRDEKLFF. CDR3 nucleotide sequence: TGCAGCGGGGGGGGAGGACGAGACGAAAAACTGTTTTTT.

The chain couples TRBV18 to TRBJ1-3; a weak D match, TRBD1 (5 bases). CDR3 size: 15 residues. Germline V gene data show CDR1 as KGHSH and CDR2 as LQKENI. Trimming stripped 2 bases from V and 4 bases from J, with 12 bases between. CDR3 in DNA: TGTGCCAGCTCACCAGACCCGCGGGGGGGAAACACCATATATTTT. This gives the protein CASSPDPRGGNTIYF.

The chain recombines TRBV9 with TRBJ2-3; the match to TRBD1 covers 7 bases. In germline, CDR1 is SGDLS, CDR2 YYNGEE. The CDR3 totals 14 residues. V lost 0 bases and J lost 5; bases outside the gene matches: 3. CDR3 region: CASSVATGVDTQYF. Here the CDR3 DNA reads TGTGCCAGCAGCGTAGCCACAGGGGTAGATACGCAGTATTTT. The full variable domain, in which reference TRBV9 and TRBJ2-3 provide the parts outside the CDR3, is DSGVTQTPKHLITATGQRVTLRCSPRSGDLSVYWYQQSLDQGLQFLIQYYNGEERAKGNILERFSAQQFPDLHSELNLSSLELGDSALYFCASSVATGVDTQYFGPGTRLTVL.

The DNA for the CDR3 is TGTGCCTGGGACCGAGGACAGGGTTTGTATGGCTACACCTTC. Amino acid sequence: CAWDRGQGLYGYTF. This chain joins TRBV30 and TRBJ1-2; 8 nucleotides agree with TRBD1. Germline values: CDR1 GTSNPN, CDR2 SVGIG (reference sequence). The CDR3 consists of 14 residues. Trimming took 5 bases from V and 5 from J; bases not matched to a gene: 10.

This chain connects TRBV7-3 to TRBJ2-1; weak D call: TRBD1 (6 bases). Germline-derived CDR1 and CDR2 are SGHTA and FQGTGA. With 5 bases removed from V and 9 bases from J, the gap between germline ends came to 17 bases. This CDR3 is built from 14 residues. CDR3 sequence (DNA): TGTGCCAGCAGCCCCGCCCGGGACATTCGTGAGCAGTTCTTC. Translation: CASSPARDIREQFF. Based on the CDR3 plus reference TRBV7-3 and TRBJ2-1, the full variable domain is GAGVSQTPSNKVTEKGKYVELRCDPISGHTALYWYRQSLGQGPEFLIYFQGTGAADDSGLPNDRFFAVRPEGSVSTLKIQRTERGDSAVYLCASSPARDIREQFFGPGTRLTVL.

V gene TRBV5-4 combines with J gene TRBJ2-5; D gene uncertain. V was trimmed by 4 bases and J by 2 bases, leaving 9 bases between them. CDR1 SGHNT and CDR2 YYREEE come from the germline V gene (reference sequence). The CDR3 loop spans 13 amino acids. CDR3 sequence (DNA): TGTGCCAGCAGCCCCCCCGGGCAAGAGACCCAGTACTTC. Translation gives CASSPPGQETQYF.

CDR3 in amino acids: CASSIAPFSGNTIYF. CDR3 DNA: TGTGCCAGTAGTATAGCCCCCTTCTCTGGAAACACCATATATTTT. This chain uses TRBV19 with TRBJ1-3; D gene unclear. V lost 1 base, J lost 0 bases, and 7 bases lay in between. CDR3 size: 15 residues. Germline CDR1 LNHDA, CDR2 SQIVND (reference sequence).

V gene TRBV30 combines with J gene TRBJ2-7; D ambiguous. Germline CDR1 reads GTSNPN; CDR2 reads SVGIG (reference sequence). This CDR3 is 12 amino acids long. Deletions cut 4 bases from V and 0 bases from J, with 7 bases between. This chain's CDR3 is CAWTGSSYEQYF. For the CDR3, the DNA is TGTGCCTGGACAGGCAGCTCCTACGAGCAGTACTTC.

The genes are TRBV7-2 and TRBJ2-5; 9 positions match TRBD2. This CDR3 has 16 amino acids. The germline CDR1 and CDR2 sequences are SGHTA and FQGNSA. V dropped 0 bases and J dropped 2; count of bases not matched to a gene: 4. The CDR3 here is CASSLASGLAQETQYF. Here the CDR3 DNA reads TGTGCCAGCAGCTTAGCGTCGGGACTAGCTCAAGAGACCCAGTACTTC.

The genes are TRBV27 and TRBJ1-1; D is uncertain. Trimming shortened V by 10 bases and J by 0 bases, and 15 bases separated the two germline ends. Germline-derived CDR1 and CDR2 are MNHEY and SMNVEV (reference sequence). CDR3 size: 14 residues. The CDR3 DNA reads TGTGCCATCCGGCGTTCACACCTGAACACTGAAGCTTTCTTT. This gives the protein CAIRRSHLNTEAFF.

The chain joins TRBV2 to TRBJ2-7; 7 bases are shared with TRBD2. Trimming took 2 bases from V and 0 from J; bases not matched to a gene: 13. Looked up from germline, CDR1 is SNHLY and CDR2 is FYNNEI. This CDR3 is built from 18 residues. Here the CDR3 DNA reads TGTGCCAGCAGTGAAATCTACTGGGGAGGGTTGAGCTCCTACGAGCAGTACTTC. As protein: CASSEIYWGGLSSYEQYF. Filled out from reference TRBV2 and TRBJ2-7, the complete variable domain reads EPEVTQTPSHQVTQMGQEVILRCVPISNHLYFYWYRQILGQKVEFLVSFYNNEISEKSEIFDDQFSVERPDGSNFTLKIRSTKLEDSAMYFCASSEIYWGGLSSYEQYFGPGTRLTVT.

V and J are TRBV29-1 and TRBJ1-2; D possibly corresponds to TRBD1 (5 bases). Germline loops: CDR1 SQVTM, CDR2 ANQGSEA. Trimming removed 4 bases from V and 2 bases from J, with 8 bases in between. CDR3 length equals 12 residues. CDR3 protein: CSVARQNYGYTF. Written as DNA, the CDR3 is TGCAGCGTTGCTAGACAGAACTATGGCTACACCTTC. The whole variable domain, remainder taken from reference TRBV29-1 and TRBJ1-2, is SAVISQKPSRDICQRGTSLTIQCQVDSQVTMMFWYRQQPGQSLTLIATANQGSEATYESGFVIDKFPISRPNLTFSTLTVSNMSPEDSSIYLCSVARQNYGYTFGSGTRLTVV.

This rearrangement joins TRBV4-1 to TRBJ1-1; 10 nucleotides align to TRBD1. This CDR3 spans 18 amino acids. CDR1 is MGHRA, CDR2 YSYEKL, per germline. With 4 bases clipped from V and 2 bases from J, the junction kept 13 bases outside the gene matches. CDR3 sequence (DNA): TGCGCCAGCAGCCGGGGGCTGGACAGGGGGACCTCCAACACTGAAGCTTTCTTT. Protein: CASSRGLDRGTSNTEAFF.

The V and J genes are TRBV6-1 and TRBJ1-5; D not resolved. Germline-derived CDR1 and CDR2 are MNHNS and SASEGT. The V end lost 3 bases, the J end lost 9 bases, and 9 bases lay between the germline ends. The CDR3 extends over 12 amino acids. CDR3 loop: CASSDRVGPQHF. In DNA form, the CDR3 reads TGTGCCAGCAGTGATCGGGTTGGGCCCCAGCATTTT.

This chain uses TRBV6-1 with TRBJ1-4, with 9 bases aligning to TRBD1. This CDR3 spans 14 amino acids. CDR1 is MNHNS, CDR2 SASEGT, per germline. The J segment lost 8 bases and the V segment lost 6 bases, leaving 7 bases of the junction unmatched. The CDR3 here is CASSPGQGGEKLFF. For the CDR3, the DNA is TGTGCCAGCAGCCCGGGACAGGGAGGAGAAAAACTGTTTTTT.